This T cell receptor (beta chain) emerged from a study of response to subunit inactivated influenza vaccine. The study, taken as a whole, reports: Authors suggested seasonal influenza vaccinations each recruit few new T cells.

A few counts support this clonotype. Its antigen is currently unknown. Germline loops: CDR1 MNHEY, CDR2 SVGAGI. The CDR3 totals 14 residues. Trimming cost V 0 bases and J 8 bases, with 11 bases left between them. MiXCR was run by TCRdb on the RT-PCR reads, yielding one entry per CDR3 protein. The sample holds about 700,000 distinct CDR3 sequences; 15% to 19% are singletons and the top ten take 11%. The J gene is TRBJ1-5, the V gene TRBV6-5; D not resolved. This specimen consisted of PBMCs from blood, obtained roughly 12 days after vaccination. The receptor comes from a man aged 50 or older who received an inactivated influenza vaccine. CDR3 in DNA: TGTGCCAGCAGTTACTCGAAGGCTGTCGAGCCCCAGCATTTT. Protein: CASSYSKAVEPQHF.